The T cell receptor (beta chain) under discussion was sequenced for a study of regulatory T cells in long-lasting Graves disease. Study-wide findings and caveats: Persistent patients had more shared public clonotypes (2,741) than new patients (approximately 970). There were preferences for TRBV28, TRBJ1-2 and TRBJ2-5 in persistent disease.

V was clipped by 1 base and J by 2 bases, with 12 bases between them. The CDR3 is made up of 16 amino acids. The germline V gene has CDR1 KGHDR and CDR2 SFDVKD. Time point given: newly diagnosed GD, antithyroid drugs for less than 3 months. The TCR library was prepared using RNA isolated from PBMCs. For TCR beta, libraries came from iRepertoire HTBI primers and Arm-PCR of CDR3 regions. From the multiplex PCR reads, TCRdb called clonotypes with MiXCR, one entry per CDR3 protein. The sample includes approximately 400,000 distinct CDR3 sequences, over 9.5% of them seen just once. This clonotype appeared many times. As yet, its antigen is unknown. These data are also associated with another study on T cells in Graves' hyperthyroidism and ophthalmopathy. That report notes: Patients aged 18 to 65 had newly diagnosed hyperthyroidism that had lasted under 2 months.

The genes are TRBV24-1 and TRBJ2-3; D may be TRBD1 or TRBD2 (6 bases each). The sample here was peripheral blood mononuclear cells (PBMCs), taken at new diagnosis, from a patient treated with antithyroid drugs. The sequence was obtained from a woman under 30 with Graves disease. CDR3 DNA: TGTGCCACCAGTGATTTTCTCGGGGGCTACACAGATACGCAGTATTTT. Translated, it gives CATSDFLGGYTDTQYF.